This TCR beta chain derives from a study of blood T cell repertoires in COVID-19. About the research overall: The samples span acute and convalescent COVID-19 from the United States, Italy and Spain. The cDNA or gDNA used as material had been derived from T cells, B-cell-depleted T cells, or PBMCs.

As originally analysed: Amplification of reference gene primers was used by the study to estimate nucleated cell counts. Sequencing was performed with immunoSEQ multiplex PCR; in TCRdb, only in-frame clones are kept and a portion is missing. V and J calls and clone size are those listed in that table; D and trimming were worked out from the DNA. The sample records about 120,000 clones, 80% to 90% being singletons. Looked up from germline, CDR1 is LGHDT and CDR2 is YNNKEL (reference sequence). The CDR3 runs to 14 residues. J gave up 5 bases and V 2 bases, and 5 bases lay outside the gene matches. This clone was seen a handful of times. Other DNA variants within this sample encode the same CDR3.

Specimen: peripheral blood. The receptor's source is a man between 65 and 79 years old who had recovered from COVID-19. The gene calls are TRBV3-1 (or the pseudogene TRBV3-2) and TRBJ1-2; the match to TRBD1 covers 7 bases. This CDR3 reads CASSQLTGDYGYTF. CDR3 DNA: TGTGCCAGCAGCCAATTAACAGGGGATTATGGCTACACCTTC.